The subject of this entry is one TCR beta chain. The antigen is undetermined. The V end was cut by 7 bases, the J end by 2 bases, with 17 bases between. The CDR3 loop spans 15 amino acids. Germline V lookup: CDR1 MDHEN, CDR2 SYDVKM. The table came from immunoSEQ multiplex PCR; TCRdb's copy has only in-frame clones and leaves some out. The table lists roughly 140,000 clones, 90% to 95% of them singletons. This sample is drawn from a study of T cell responses to AZD1222 COVID-19 vaccine. Study-wide results and caveats: No repertoire was sampled before or during the peak T cell response, only after it. Females made up more of the donors, who were largely white British, and clonal diversity may have come out too low. Spike as a whole was targeted by vaccine-associated CD4 TCRs, dominant at 160-218 and 743-854. Of the AZD1222 recipients, only six were seropositive at baseline.

The chain links TRBV28 to TRBJ1-1; TRBD1 is a possible D gene (6 bases). This TCR was sampled from an adult who had recovered from COVID-19. The sequencing here drew on peripheral blood, taken after recovery from COVID-19. CDR3 DNA sequence: TGTGCCAGCAAAAGGGGCCAGGGGCTAAACACTGAAGCTTTCTTT. It yields the protein CASKRGQGLNTEAFF.